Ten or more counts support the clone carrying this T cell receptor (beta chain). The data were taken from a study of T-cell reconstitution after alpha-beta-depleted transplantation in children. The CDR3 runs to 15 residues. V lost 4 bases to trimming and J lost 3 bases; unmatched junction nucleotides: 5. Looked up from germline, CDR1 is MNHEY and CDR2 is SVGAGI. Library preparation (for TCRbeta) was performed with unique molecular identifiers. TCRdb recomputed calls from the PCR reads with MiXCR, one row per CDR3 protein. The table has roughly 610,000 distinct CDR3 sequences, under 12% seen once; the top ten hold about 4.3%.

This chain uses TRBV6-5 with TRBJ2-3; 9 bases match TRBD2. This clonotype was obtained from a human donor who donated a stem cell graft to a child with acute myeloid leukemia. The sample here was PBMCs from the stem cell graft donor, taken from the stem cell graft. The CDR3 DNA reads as TGTGCCAGCAGTTCCCCGGGACTAGCAACAGATACGCAGTATTTT. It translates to CASSSPGLATDTQYF.